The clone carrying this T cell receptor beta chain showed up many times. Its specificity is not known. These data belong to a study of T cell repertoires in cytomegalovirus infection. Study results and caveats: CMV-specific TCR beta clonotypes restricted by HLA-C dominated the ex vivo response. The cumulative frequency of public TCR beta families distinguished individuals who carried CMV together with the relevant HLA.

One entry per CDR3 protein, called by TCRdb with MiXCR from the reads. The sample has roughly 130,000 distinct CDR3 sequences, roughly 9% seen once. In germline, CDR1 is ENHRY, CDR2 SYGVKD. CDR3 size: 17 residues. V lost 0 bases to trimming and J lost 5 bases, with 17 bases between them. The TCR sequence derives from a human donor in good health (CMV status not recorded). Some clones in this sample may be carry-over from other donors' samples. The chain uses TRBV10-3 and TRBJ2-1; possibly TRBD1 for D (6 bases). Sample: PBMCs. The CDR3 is CAISESQGPNKNNEQFF. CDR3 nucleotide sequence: TGTGCCATCAGTGAGTCACAGGGTCCGAATAAAAACAATGAGCAGTTCTTC.